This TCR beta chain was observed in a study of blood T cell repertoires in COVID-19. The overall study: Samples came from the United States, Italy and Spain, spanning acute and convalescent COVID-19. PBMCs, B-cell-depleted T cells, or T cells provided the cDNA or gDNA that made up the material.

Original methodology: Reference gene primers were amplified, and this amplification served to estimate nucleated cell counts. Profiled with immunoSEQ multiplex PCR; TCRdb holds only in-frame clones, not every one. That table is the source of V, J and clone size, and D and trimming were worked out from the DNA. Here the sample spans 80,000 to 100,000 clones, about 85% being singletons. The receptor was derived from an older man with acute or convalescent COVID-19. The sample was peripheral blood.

DNA for the CDR3: TGTGCCAGCAGCCAAGCTGTGAACACTGAAGCTTTCTTT. It yields the protein CASSQAVNTEAFF. The chain recombines TRBV3-1 (or the pseudogene TRBV3-2) with TRBJ1-1, with D uncertain. The germline CDR1 and CDR2 sequences are LGHDT and YNNKEL (reference sequence). The CDR3 is 13 amino acids. V was trimmed by 1 base and J by 0 bases, leaving 3 bases between them.